These T cell receptor beta chains were read from a single sample in a study of metastatic and nonmetastatic thyroid tumors. TCRdb reanalyzed the PCR reads via MiXCR. Of over 10,000 clones listed, roughly 29% are singletons. The specimen sequenced was tumor tissue. The receptors shown here come from a female donor with papillary thyroid cancer or a benign thyroid nodule (not recorded which). Some clones in this sample may be carry-over from other donors' samples. The CDR3 runs from the conserved cysteine through the conserved F or W. D genes are given only for firm matches. Only part of the rows carry a size: once, few, many, or a class if the clone is expanded.

size	V	J	D	DNA	CDR3
.	TRBV30	TRBJ1-2	TRBD1	TGTGCCTGGAGCCTACAGGGGGCGGTAGGCTACACCTTC	CAWSLQGAVGYTF
many	TRBV7-8	TRBJ1-1	TRBD1	TGTGCCACCGGGACAGGAGAGAACACTGAAGCTTTCTTT	CATGTGENTEAFF
.	TRBV6-1	TRBJ1-2	.	TGTGCCAGCAGTGAAGAACTCAGAAACTATGGCTACACCTTC	CASSEELRNYGYTF
.	TRBV6-1	TRBJ2-7	TRBD2	TGTGCCAGCAGTGACGGGACTAGTGATCCGTACTTC	CASSDGTSDPYF
few	TRBV28	TRBJ2-3	TRBD1	TGTGCCACCGGGACAGGGGGCTTATATACGCAGTATTTT	CATGTGGLYTQYF
.	TRBV20-1	TRBJ1-1	.	TGCAGTTCGAGAGGACCGAACACTGAAGCCTTCTTT	CSSRGPNTEAFF
many	TRBV11-3	TRBJ1-4	.	TGTGCCAGCAGCTTAACCAGGGGAGGGGAAAAACTGTTTTTT	CASSLTRGGEKLFF
.	TRBV27	TRBJ1-1	.	TGTGCCAGCAGGCCCCTGTTGGGTTTGGACACTGAAGATTTCTTT	CASRPLLGLDTEDFF
.	TRBV12-3/TRBV12-4	TRBJ1-6	.	TGTGCCAGAAGTCCTAAGGGACTGACCCATTCACCCCTCCACTTT	CARSPKGLTHSPLHF
medium-sized	TRBV20-1	TRBJ2-2	TRBD2	TGCAGTGCTAGAGACCCTCGGGCGGGGGTGAACACCGGGGAGCTGTTTTTT	CSARDPRAGVNTGELFF
.	TRBV7-2	TRBJ2-7	.	TGTGCCAGCAGCTTAAGCTCCTCCCACGAGCAGTACTTC	CASSLSSSHEQYF
.	TRBV20-1	TRBJ2-3	.	TGCAGTGCCAAAGGGAATACGCAGTATTTT	CSAKGNTQYF
few	TRBV12-3/TRBV12-4	TRBJ2-7	.	TGTGCCAGCAGTTCGAGTTATGAGCAGTACTTC	CASSSSYEQYF
medium-sized	TRBV7-2	TRBJ1-2	.	TGTGCCAGCAGCTTAACGGTGGCGGGACATGGCTACACCTTC	CASSLTVAGHGYTF
medium-sized	TRBV19	TRBJ1-1	.	TGTGCCAGTAGTATTAGCCGGTCTAGAGCTTTCTTT	CASSISRSRAFF
.	TRBV7-3	TRBJ2-5	TRBD2	TGTGCCAGCAGCTTGGGACTAGCGGGAGGAGGGACCCAGTACTTC	CASSLGLAGGGTQYF
.	TRBV13	TRBJ2-7	.	TGTGCCAGCAGCTCCCAGGACTCCTTCTTCTACGAGCAGTACTTC	CASSSQDSFFYEQYF
few	TRBV12-3/TRBV12-4	TRBJ1-1	.	TGTGCCAGCAGTTGGAACATGAACACTGAAGCTTTCTTT	CASSWNMNTEAFF
.	TRBV6-1	TRBJ2-1	TRBD1	TGTGCCAGCAGTTCGACACAGGGGGCAAATGAGCAGTTCTTC	CASSSTQGANEQFF
many	TRBV27	TRBJ2-1	.	TGTGCCAGCAGCCCCGTTTGGGAGGCAACCTACAATGAGCAGTTCTTC	CASSPVWEATYNEQFF
.	TRBV20-1	TRBJ2-3	.	TGCAGTTCCACTCCGTACGGGAGTACAGGGTTTACGTATACGCAGTATTTT	CSSTPYGSTGFTYTQYF
few	TRBV7-9	TRBJ2-7	TRBD1	TGTGCCAGCAGCACGGACAGGGTAGAGCAGTACTTC	CASSTDRVEQYF
many	TRBV7-9	TRBJ1-2	.	TGTGCCAGCAGCTTAACATCTTCTAACTATGGCTACACCTTC	CASSLTSSNYGYTF
few	TRBV19	TRBJ2-3	.	TGTGCCAGTAGTGAGACTGGGGATACGCAGTATTTT	CASSETGDTQYF
.	TRBV11-2	TRBJ1-5	.	TGTGCCAGCAGCTTAAGGGGAGGGGGAGATAGCAATCAGCCCCAGCATTTT	CASSLRGGGDSNQPQHF
medium-sized	TRBV18	TRBJ2-7	.	TGTGCCAGCGCGCTGTCGGGACCAAAATACGAGCAGTACTTC	CASALSGPKYEQYF
many	TRBV30	TRBJ2-3	.	TGTGCCTGGAGGGACCCCCGCACAGATACGCAGTATTTT	CAWRDPRTDTQYF
many	TRBV3-1	TRBJ1-2	.	TGTGCCAGCAGCCAAGAGGACATTTCAGGCTACACCTTC	CASSQEDISGYTF